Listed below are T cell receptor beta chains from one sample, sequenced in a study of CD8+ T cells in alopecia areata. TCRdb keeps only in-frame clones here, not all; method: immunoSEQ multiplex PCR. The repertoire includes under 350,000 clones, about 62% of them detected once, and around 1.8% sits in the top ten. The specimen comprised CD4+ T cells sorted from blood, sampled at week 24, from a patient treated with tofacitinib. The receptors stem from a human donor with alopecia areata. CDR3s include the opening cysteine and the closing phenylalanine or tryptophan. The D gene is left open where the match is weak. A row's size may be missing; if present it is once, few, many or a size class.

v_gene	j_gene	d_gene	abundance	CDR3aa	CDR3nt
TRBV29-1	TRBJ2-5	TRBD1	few	CSVDGTGARETQYF	TGCAGCGTTGACGGAACAGGGGCCCGGGAGACCCAGTACTTC
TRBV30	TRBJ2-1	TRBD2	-	CAWSLLAGEVNEQFF	TGTGCCTGGAGCTTACTAGCGGGGGAGGTAAATGAGCAGTTCTTC
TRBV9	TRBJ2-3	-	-	CASSVGWASFTDTQYF	TGTGCCAGCAGCGTAGGGTGGGCCAGTTTCACAGATACGCAGTATTTT
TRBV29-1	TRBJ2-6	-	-	CSVGAGANVLTF	TGCAGCGTTGGAGCTGGGGCCAACGTCCTGACTTTC
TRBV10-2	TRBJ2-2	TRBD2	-	CATSGTNTGELFF	TGCGCAACTAGCGGGACGAACACCGGGGAGCTGTTTTTT
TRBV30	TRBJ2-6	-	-	CAWRREVGANVLTF	TGTGCCTGGAGGAGGGAGGTTGGGGCCAACGTCCTGACTTTC
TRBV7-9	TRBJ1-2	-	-	CASSSGSYGYTF	TGTGCCAGCAGCTCAGGATCCTATGGCTACACCTTC
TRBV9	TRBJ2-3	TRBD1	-	CASSVQDRRTQYF	TGTGCCAGCAGCGTCCAGGACAGGAGGACGCAGTATTTT
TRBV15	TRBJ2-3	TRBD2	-	CATSGAPSGYTDTQYF	TGTGCCACCAGCGGAGCCCCTAGCGGATACACAGATACGCAGTATTTT
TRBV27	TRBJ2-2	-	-	CASSSLGGRDTGELFF	TGTGCCAGCAGTTCCCTTGGGGGGCGAGACACCGGGGAGCTGTTTTTT
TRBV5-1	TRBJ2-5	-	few	CASSIHDMTFGAETQYF	TGCGCCAGCAGCATCCATGACATGACCTTTGGTGCGGAGACCCAGTACTTC
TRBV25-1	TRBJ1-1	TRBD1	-	CASSLTGTANTEAFF	TGTGCCAGCAGTTTAACCGGGACAGCGAACACTGAAGCTTTCTTT
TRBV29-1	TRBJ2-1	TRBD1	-	CSVDSGQGVYEQFF	TGCAGCGTTGACTCGGGACAGGGGGTCTATGAGCAGTTCTTC
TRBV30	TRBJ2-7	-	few	CAWKRGDGLTYEQYF	TGTGCCTGGAAAAGAGGGGACGGATTGACCTACGAGCAGTACTTC
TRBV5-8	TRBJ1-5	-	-	CASSLEQGNQPQHF	TGTGCCAGCAGCTTAGAACAGGGCAATCAGCCCCAGCATTTT
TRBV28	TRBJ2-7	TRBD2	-	CASSLGGRGGEQYF	TGTGCCAGCAGTTTAGGAGGCCGCGGGGGCGAGCAGTACTTC
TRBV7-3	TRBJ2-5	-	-	CASSADYGGTQYF	TGTGCCAGCAGCGCGGACTACGGTGGGACCCAGTACTTC
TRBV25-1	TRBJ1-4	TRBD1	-	CASSDSGTGPEKLFF	TGTGCCAGCAGTGATTCCGGGACAGGGCCGGAAAAACTGTTTTTT
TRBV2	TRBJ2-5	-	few	CASGTGRGIGIETQYF	TGTGCCAGCGGAACCGGCAGGGGTATCGGGATAGAGACCCAGTACTTC
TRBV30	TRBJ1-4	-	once	CAWSGSRGKLFF	TGTGCCTGGAGTGGATCAAGGGGGAAACTGTTTTTT
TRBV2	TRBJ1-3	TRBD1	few	CAGRRGPGNTIYF	TGTGCCGGCAGGAGGGGGCCTGGAAACACCATATATTTT
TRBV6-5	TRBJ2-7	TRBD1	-	CASTPPGGRGYEQYF	TGTGCCAGCACCCCACCAGGGGGACGAGGGTACGAGCAGTACTTC
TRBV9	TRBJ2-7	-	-	CASSLHGDRLSYEQYF	TGTGCCAGCAGCCTCCATGGCGACAGGCTATCCTACGAGCAGTACTTC
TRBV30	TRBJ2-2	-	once	CAWSVRGTLNTGELFF	TGTGCCTGGAGTGTACGCGGGACACTAAACACCGGGGAGCTGTTTTTT
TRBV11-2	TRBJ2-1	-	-	CASSRIGGRNEQFF	TGTGCCAGCAGCCGAATAGGGGGGAGGAATGAGCAGTTCTTC
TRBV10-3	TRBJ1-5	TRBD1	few	CAIRADRGNQPQHF	TGTGCCATCAGGGCCGACAGGGGCAATCAGCCCCAGCATTTT
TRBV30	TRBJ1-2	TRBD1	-	CAWSVRQGPGGYTF	TGTGCCTGGAGTGTACGACAGGGTCCGGGGGGCTACACCTTC
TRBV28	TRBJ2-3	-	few	CASRPTRGFPDTQYF	TGTGCCAGCAGGCCTACTCGCGGGTTTCCAGATACGCAGTATTTT